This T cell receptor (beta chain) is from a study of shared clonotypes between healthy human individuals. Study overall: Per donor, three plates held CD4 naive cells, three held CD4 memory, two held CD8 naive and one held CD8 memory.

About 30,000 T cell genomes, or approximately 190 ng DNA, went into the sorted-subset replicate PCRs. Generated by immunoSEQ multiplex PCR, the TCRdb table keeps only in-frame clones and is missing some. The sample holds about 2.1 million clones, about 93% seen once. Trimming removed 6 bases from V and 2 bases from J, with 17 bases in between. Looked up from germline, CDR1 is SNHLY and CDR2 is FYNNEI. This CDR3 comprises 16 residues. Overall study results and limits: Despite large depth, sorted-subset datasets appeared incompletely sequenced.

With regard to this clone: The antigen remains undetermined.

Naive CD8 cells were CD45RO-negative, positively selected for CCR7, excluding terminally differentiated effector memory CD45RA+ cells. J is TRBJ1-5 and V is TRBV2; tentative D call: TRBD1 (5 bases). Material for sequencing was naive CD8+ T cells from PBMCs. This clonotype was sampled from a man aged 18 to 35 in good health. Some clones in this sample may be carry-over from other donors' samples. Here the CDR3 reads CASSEKSRDGNQPQHF. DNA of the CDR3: TGTGCCAGCAGCGAAAAGTCCCGGGACGGCAATCAGCCCCAGCATTTT. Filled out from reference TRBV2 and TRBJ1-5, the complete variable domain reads EPEVTQTPSHQVTQMGQEVILRCVPISNHLYFYWYRQILGQKVEFLVSFYNNEISEKSEIFDDQFSVERPDGSNFTLKIRSTKLEDSAMYFCASSEKSRDGNQPQHFGDGTRLSIL.